The 2 T cell receptor beta chains below were found in one sample sequenced in a study of cytomegalovirus exposure and HLA in healthy donors. Amplification used 60 Vbeta primers and 13 Jbeta primers. Here immunoSEQ multiplex PCR was the method, and the copy in TCRdb shows in-frame clones only, minus some. Here the sample spans 150,000 to 200,000 clones, 65% to 85% being singletons. The sample consisted of PBMCs. The receptors derive from a man aged 40-50 years in good health and CMV-seropositive.

This rearrangement joins TRBV18 to TRBJ1-3, with 8 bases fitting TRBD1. V lost 3 bases, J lost 4 bases, and 5 bases stayed unmatched. The CDR3 is 15 residues long. Looked up from germline, CDR1 is KGHSH and CDR2 is LQKENI. CDR3 coding DNA: TGTGCCAGCTCACCCCTAGACAGGGGAGGAAACACCATATATTTT. Its protein product is CASSPLDRGGNTIYF. The whole variable domain, filled in from reference TRBV18 and TRBJ1-3, reads NAGVMQNPRHLVRRRGQEARLRCSPMKGHSHVYWYRQLPEEGLKFMVYLQKENIIDESGMPKERFSAEFPKEGPSILRIQQVVRGDSAAYFCASSPLDRGGNTIYFGEGSWLTVV.

V is TRBV19 and J is TRBJ1-2; tentatively, D is TRBD1 (6 bases). Trimming removed 2 bases from V and 4 bases from J, with 11 bases in between. Germline V CDR1 and CDR2: LNHDA, SQIVND (reference sequence). This CDR3 region has 14 residues. The DNA for the CDR3 is TGTGCCAGTAGTATAAGTCAGGGGATCTATGGCTACACCTTC. It specifies CASSISQGIYGYTF.